A selection of T cell receptor beta chains follows, all from one sample in a study of post-analysis software for immune sequencing data. TCRdb re-analysed the PCR reads in MiXCR, keeping a single row per CDR3 protein. The sample has about 760,000 distinct CDR3 sequences; 25% to 30% are singletons. Material for sequencing was blood. These receptor sequences come from a girl aged 10-17 years with multiple sclerosis. The CDR3 runs from the conserved cysteine through the conserved F or W. D genes are given only for firm matches. Size tells how often a clone was seen (once, few, many) or the class of an expanded clone, and some rows leave it out.

J gene: TRBJ1-3
D gene: NA
clone size: NA
V gene: TRBV29-1
CDR3 protein: CSVADGNSGNTIYF
CDR3 DNA: TGCAGCGTCGCAGACGGTAACTCTGGAAACACCATATATTTT

J gene: TRBJ2-1
D gene: NA
clone size: NA
V gene: TRBV6-2/TRBV6-3
CDR3 protein: CASSYLDGYNEQFF
CDR3 DNA: TGTGCCAGCAGTTACCTGGACGGTTACAATGAGCAGTTCTTC

J gene: TRBJ1-5
D gene: NA
clone size: few
V gene: TRBV5-1
CDR3 protein: CASALLGYSNQPQHF
CDR3 DNA: TGCGCCAGCGCCCTATTGGGGTATAGCAATCAGCCCCAGCATTTT

J gene: TRBJ2-3
D gene: TRBD2
clone size: NA
V gene: TRBV29-1
CDR3 protein: CSVPSGQPLTQYF
CDR3 DNA: TGCAGCGTTCCTAGCGGGCAACCTCTGACGCAGTATTTT

J gene: TRBJ2-7
D gene: NA
clone size: NA
V gene: TRBV7-9
CDR3 protein: CASSFLKDGPEKRSSYEQYF
CDR3 DNA: TGTGCCAGCAGCTTTCTGAAAGACGGGCCAGAGAAACGTAGCTCCTACGAGCAGTACTTC

J gene: TRBJ2-5
D gene: NA
clone size: NA
V gene: TRBV29-1
CDR3 protein: CSVEGFHQETQYF
CDR3 DNA: TGCAGCGTTGAGGGGTTCCATCAGGAGACCCAGTACTTC

J gene: TRBJ1-5
D gene: NA
clone size: many
V gene: TRBV12-3/TRBV12-4
CDR3 protein: CASSLSGEAQPQHF
CDR3 DNA: TGTGCCAGCAGCCTATCGGGGGAAGCGCAGCCCCAGCATTTT

J gene: TRBJ1-5
D gene: NA
clone size: NA
V gene: TRBV12-3/TRBV12-4
CDR3 protein: CASTQRGGYNQPQHF
CDR3 DNA: TGTGCCAGCACCCAAAGGGGCGGATACAATCAGCCCCAGCATTTT

J gene: TRBJ2-5
D gene: TRBD2
clone size: few
V gene: TRBV5-1
CDR3 protein: CASSTGLVSGETQYF
CDR3 DNA: TGCGCCAGCAGCACGGGACTAGTGTCTGGGGAGACCCAGTACTTC

J gene: TRBJ1-1
D gene: NA
clone size: NA
V gene: TRBV29-1
CDR3 protein: CSVEDRGRRNTEAFF
CDR3 DNA: TGCAGCGTTGAAGATCGGGGGAGACGGAACACTGAAGCTTTCTTT

J gene: TRBJ2-5
D gene: TRBD2
clone size: few
V gene: TRBV18
CDR3 protein: CASSRGGLATPISQETQYF
CDR3 DNA: TGTGCCAGCTCACGGGGGGGACTAGCGACGCCAATATCGCAAGAGACCCAGTACTTC

J gene: TRBJ1-6
D gene: TRBD1
clone size: NA
V gene: TRBV24-1
CDR3 protein: CATSDSDRSAFLPSPLHF
CDR3 DNA: TGTGCCACCAGTGACTCGGACAGGTCCGCATTTCTCCCCTCACCCCTCCACTTT

J gene: TRBJ2-1
D gene: TRBD1
clone size: few
V gene: TRBV5-1
CDR3 protein: CASSSSPVTGVYNEQFF
CDR3 DNA: TGCGCCAGCAGCTCCAGCCCCGTGACAGGGGTGTACAATGAGCAGTTCTTC

J gene: TRBJ1-2
D gene: TRBD1
clone size: NA
V gene: TRBV20-1
CDR3 protein: CSPTGQGADYGYTF
CDR3 DNA: TGCAGTCCAACAGGACAGGGGGCTGACTATGGCTACACCTTC

J gene: TRBJ2-7
D gene: NA
clone size: NA
V gene: TRBV20-1
CDR3 protein: CSARDSSGYSYEQYF
CDR3 DNA: TGCAGTGCTAGAGATTCCAGCGGTTACTCCTACGAGCAGTACTTC

J gene: TRBJ2-6
D gene: TRBD1
clone size: few
V gene: TRBV5-6
CDR3 protein: CASSSRQGYGANVLTF
CDR3 DNA: TGTGCCAGCAGCTCGCGACAGGGGTACGGGGCCAACGTCCTGACTTTC

J gene: TRBJ2-1
D gene: NA
clone size: few
V gene: TRBV15
CDR3 protein: CATSRTGQGLAGTLYNEQFF
CDR3 DNA: TGTGCCACCAGCAGGACGGGACAGGGGCTAGCGGGGACCTTATACAATGAGCAGTTCTTC

J gene: TRBJ2-1
D gene: TRBD2
clone size: NA
V gene: TRBV20-1
CDR3 protein: CSARGILAGVTNEQFF
CDR3 DNA: TGCAGTGCTAGGGGAATCCTAGCGGGAGTAACGAATGAGCAGTTCTTC

J gene: TRBJ1-2
D gene: NA
clone size: NA
V gene: TRBV7-8
CDR3 protein: CASSLVERDTANYGYTF
CDR3 DNA: TGTGCCAGCAGCTTAGTTGAGAGGGACACGGCTAACTATGGCTACACCTTC

J gene: TRBJ2-7
D gene: NA
clone size: few
V gene: TRBV28
CDR3 protein: CASSPPGVRAEQYF
CDR3 DNA: TGTGCCAGCAGTCCCCCCGGGGTTCGTGCCGAGCAGTACTTC

J gene: TRBJ2-1
D gene: TRBD2
clone size: NA
V gene: TRBV2
CDR3 protein: CASIERGGLEQFF
CDR3 DNA: TGTGCCAGCATTGAGCGGGGGGGCCTTGAGCAGTTCTTC

J gene: TRBJ1-1
D gene: NA
clone size: NA
V gene: TRBV27
CDR3 protein: CASGLGQGYTEAFF
CDR3 DNA: TGTGCCAGCGGGCTGGGTCAGGGGTACACTGAAGCTTTCTTT

J gene: TRBJ2-4
D gene: NA
clone size: NA
V gene: TRBV2
CDR3 protein: CASSEILARSKNIQYF
CDR3 DNA: TGTGCCAGCAGTGAAATACTAGCTCGGTCCAAAAACATTCAGTACTTC

J gene: TRBJ2-1
D gene: TRBD2
clone size: NA
V gene: TRBV20-1
CDR3 protein: CSAESGTRKLDEQFF
CDR3 DNA: TGCAGTGCTGAATCCGGGACTAGAAAGTTGGATGAGCAGTTCTTC

J gene: TRBJ2-1
D gene: NA
clone size: NA
V gene: TRBV9
CDR3 protein: CASSARGGNYNEQFF
CDR3 DNA: TGTGCCAGCAGCGCGAGGGGGGGGAACTACAATGAGCAGTTCTTC

J gene: TRBJ2-1
D gene: TRBD2
clone size: once
V gene: TRBV20-1
CDR3 protein: CSARGLAGGREQFF
CDR3 DNA: TGCAGTGCTAGAGGTCTAGCGGGAGGACGTGAGCAGTTCTTC

J gene: TRBJ2-1
D gene: TRBD1
clone size: NA
V gene: TRBV6-1
CDR3 protein: CASSQSRDSNEQFF
CDR3 DNA: TGTGCCAGCAGCCAGTCCCGGGACAGTAATGAGCAGTTCTTC

J gene: TRBJ2-3
D gene: NA
clone size: few
V gene: TRBV27
CDR3 protein: CASRKVGGTDTQYF
CDR3 DNA: TGTGCCAGCAGAAAGGTGGGCGGCACAGATACGCAGTATTTT

J gene: TRBJ2-1
D gene: TRBD2
clone size: NA
V gene: TRBV7-9
CDR3 protein: CASSLPPGLAGGLLGNEQFF
CDR3 DNA: TGTGCCAGCAGCTTACCCCCGGGACTAGCGGGGGGACTCCTGGGGAATGAGCAGTTCTTC

J gene: TRBJ1-2
D gene: NA
clone size: few
V gene: TRBV6-5
CDR3 protein: CASSFYQGRYGYTF
CDR3 DNA: TGTGCCAGCAGTTTCTATCAGGGGAGGTATGGCTACACCTTC

J gene: TRBJ1-1
D gene: TRBD1
clone size: few
V gene: TRBV7-9
CDR3 protein: CASSSITRTGGSTEAFF
CDR3 DNA: TGTGCCAGCAGCTCAATAACGCGGACAGGGGGCTCCACTGAAGCTTTCTTT

J gene: TRBJ2-1
D gene: NA
clone size: NA
V gene: TRBV6-6
CDR3 protein: CASTRDSDNEQFF
CDR3 DNA: TGTGCCAGCACTCGGGACTCCGACAATGAGCAGTTCTTC

J gene: TRBJ1-5
D gene: NA
clone size: NA
V gene: TRBV3-1
CDR3 protein: CASSQGIWGQPQHF
CDR3 DNA: TGTGCCAGCAGCCAGGGTATCTGGGGTCAGCCCCAGCATTTT

J gene: TRBJ1-1
D gene: NA
clone size: NA
V gene: TRBV28
CDR3 protein: CASSLGARTEAFF
CDR3 DNA: TGTGCCAGCAGTTTGGGGGCGCGGACTGAAGCTTTCTTT

J gene: TRBJ2-1
D gene: TRBD1
clone size: few
V gene: TRBV4-2
CDR3 protein: CASSQASGQGPFGEQFF
CDR3 DNA: TGTGCCAGCAGCCAAGCATCTGGACAGGGCCCATTTGGTGAGCAGTTCTTC

J gene: TRBJ1-5
D gene: NA
clone size: once
V gene: TRBV20-1
CDR3 protein: CSAGIPRQGSNQPQHF
CDR3 DNA: TGCAGTGCCGGTATACCCCGCCAGGGAAGCAATCAGCCCCAGCATTTT

J gene: TRBJ1-1
D gene: NA
clone size: NA
V gene: TRBV5-1
CDR3 protein: CASSPRGGPSLSGTEAFF
CDR3 DNA: TGCGCCAGCAGCCCTAGAGGCGGACCAAGCCTTTCGGGCACTGAAGCTTTCTTT

J gene: TRBJ2-1
D gene: TRBD1
clone size: NA
V gene: TRBV12-3/TRBV12-4
CDR3 protein: CASGDRPNEQFF
CDR3 DNA: TGTGCCAGTGGGGACAGGCCAAATGAGCAGTTCTTC

J gene: TRBJ2-1
D gene: NA
clone size: NA
V gene: TRBV7-2
CDR3 protein: CASSLNPPGGYVANEQFF
CDR3 DNA: TGTGCCAGCAGCCTAAATCCACCGGGTGGCTATGTGGCCAATGAGCAGTTCTTC

J gene: TRBJ1-3
D gene: NA
clone size: NA
V gene: TRBV6-2/TRBV6-3
CDR3 protein: CASSYRQASSGNTIYF
CDR3 DNA: TGTGCCAGCAGTTACCGGCAGGCAAGCTCTGGAAACACCATATATTTT

J gene: TRBJ2-1
D gene: TRBD2
clone size: NA
V gene: TRBV7-2
CDR3 protein: CASSPLSGRAWNEQFF
CDR3 DNA: TGTGCCAGCAGCCCACTCAGCGGGAGGGCATGGAATGAGCAGTTCTTC

J gene: TRBJ2-2
D gene: NA
clone size: NA
V gene: TRBV4-3
CDR3 protein: CASSQDPDMGGGGGELFF
CDR3 DNA: TGCGCCAGCAGCCAAGATCCTGATATGGGGGGCGGTGGCGGGGAGCTGTTTTTT

J gene: TRBJ1-4
D gene: NA
clone size: few
V gene: TRBV5-5
CDR3 protein: CASMGGGEKLFF
CDR3 DNA: TGTGCCAGCATGGGAGGAGGTGAAAAACTGTTTTTT